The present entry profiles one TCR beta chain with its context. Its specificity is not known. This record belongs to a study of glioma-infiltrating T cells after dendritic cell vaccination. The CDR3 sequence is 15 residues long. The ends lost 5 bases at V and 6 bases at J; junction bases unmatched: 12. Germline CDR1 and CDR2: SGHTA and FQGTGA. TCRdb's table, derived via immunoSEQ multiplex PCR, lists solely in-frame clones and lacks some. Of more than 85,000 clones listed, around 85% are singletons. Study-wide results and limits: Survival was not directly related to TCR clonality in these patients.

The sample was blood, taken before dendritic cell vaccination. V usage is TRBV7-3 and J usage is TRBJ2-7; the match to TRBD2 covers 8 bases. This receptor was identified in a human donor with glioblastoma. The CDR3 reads CASSPGVAGLSEQYF. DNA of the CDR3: TGTGCCAGCAGCCCAGGGGTAGCGGGATTAAGCGAGCAGTACTTC. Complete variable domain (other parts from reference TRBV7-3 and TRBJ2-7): GAGVSQTPSNKVTEKGKYVELRCDPISGHTALYWYRQSLGQGPEFLIYFQGTGAADDSGLPNDRFFAVRPEGSVSTLKIQRTERGDSAVYLCASSPGVAGLSEQYFGPGTRLTVT.